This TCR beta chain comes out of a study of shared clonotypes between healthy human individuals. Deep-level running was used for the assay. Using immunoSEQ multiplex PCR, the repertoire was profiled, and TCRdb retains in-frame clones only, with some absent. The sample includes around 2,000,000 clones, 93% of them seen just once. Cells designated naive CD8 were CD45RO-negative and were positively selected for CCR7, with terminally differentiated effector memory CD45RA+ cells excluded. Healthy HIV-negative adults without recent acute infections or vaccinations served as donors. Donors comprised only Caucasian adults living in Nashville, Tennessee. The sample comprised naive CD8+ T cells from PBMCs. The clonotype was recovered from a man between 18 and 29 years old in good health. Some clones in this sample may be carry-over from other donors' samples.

CDR3 sequence reads: CASSQGSGGPEAFF. CDR3 sequence (DNA): TGCGCCAGCAGCCAGGGCTCAGGGGGCCCTGAAGCTTTCTTT. The rearrangement links TRBV4-1 to TRBJ1-1; 8 nucleotides agree with TRBD1. Germline assignment: CDR1 MGHRA and CDR2 YSYEKL. The CDR3 length is 14 residues. J was trimmed by 6 bases and V by 3 bases; bases with no gene match: 6.